One T cell receptor (beta chain) is described in this entry. These data come from a study of shared clonotypes between healthy human individuals. Profiling relied on immunoSEQ multiplex PCR, and the TCRdb table lists in-frame clones only, not all of them. The sample carries roughly 2.4 million clones, 90% to 96% recorded once. The CDR3 covers 15 residues. Germline V gene lookup returns CDR1 GTSNPN and CDR2 SVGIG (reference sequence). Trimming took off 0 bases at V and 6 bases at J, with 12 bases between the two ends. This receptor was identified in a man between 18 and 35 years old in good health. Sequencing was carried out using naive CD4+ T cells sorted from blood. Described subset: CD45RA+ positively selected. The V and J genes are TRBV30 and TRBJ1-6; TRBD1 might be the D (6 bases). CDR3 DNA sequence: TGTGCCTGGAGTGTAGGGGGAGTCCTTAATTCACCCCTCCACTTT. Amino acid sequence: CAWSVGGVLNSPLHF.